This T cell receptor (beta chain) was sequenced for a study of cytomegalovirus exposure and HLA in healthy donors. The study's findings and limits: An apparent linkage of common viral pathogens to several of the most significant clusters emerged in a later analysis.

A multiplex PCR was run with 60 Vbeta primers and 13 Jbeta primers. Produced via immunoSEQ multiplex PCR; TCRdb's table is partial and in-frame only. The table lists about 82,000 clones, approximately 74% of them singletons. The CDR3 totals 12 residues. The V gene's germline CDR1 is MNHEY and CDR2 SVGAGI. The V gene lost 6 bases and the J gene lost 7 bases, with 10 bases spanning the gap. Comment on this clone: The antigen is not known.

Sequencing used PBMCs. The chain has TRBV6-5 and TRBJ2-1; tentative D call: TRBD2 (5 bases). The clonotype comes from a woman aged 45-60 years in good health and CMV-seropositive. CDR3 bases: TGTGCCAGCAGACAAACTAGAAATGAGCAGTTCTTC. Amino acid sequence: CASRQTRNEQFF.